The sequence of this TCR beta chain was determined in a study of blood T cell repertoires in COVID-19. About the study: Spain, Italy and the United States supplied samples that represented acute and convalescent COVID-19. The analysed material was cDNA or gDNA that came from T cells, B-cell-depleted T cells, or PBMCs.

V gave up 1 base and J gave up 5 bases, with 9 bases separating them. This CDR3 has 14 amino acids. Germline V CDR1 and CDR2: MNHEY, SVGEGT. The assay was immunoSEQ multiplex PCR, and TCRdb's table has in-frame clones only and misses some. Of roughly 250,000 clones in the sample, approximately 91% are singletons; the top ten hold around 2%. A few counts support this clone. The sequenced sample consisted of peripheral blood. The V call is TRBV6-2 or TRBV6-3, the J call TRBJ1-5; maybe TRBD1 (6 bases). The TCR was taken from a woman between 35 and 50 years old who had recovered from COVID-19. This chain's CDR3 is CASSYLQGHQPQHF. The CDR3 DNA sequence: TGTGCCAGCAGTTACTTACAGGGCCATCAGCCCCAGCATTTT.